A single sample is the source of the 17 T cell receptor beta chains below, sequenced in a study of T cells in Graves' hyperthyroidism and ophthalmopathy. Amplification yielded TCR beta CDR3 regions, with RNA transcripts as the source. First-round RT-PCR with HTBI primers amplified the TCR CDR3 region. In TCRdb, the multiplex PCR reads were re-called with MiXCR into one record per CDR3 protein. Of fewer than 450,000 distinct CDR3 sequences in the sample, over 13% were seen once. Sequencing was done on a sample of blood. The source of these receptors is a man aged 45-60 years with Graves' ophthalmopathy.

This clonotype was counted ten times or more. The V and J genes are TRBV9 and TRBJ2-3, with D perhaps TRBD2 (6 bases). Per germline, CDR1 SGDLS and CDR2 YYNGEE. The CDR3 runs to 15 residues. V dropped 5 bases and J dropped 0 bases, with 13 bases sitting between them. Here the CDR3 reads CASRTGLTSTDTQYF. CDR3 nucleotide sequence: TGTGCCAGCAGGACGGGACTTACTAGCACAGATACGCAGTATTTT.

Ten or more counts support this clonotype. This rearrangement joins TRBV2 to TRBJ2-5; D not certain. The CDR3 runs 13 residues. Trimming shortened V by 10 bases and J by 1 base, and 13 bases separated the two germline ends. CDR1 is SNHLY, CDR2 FYNNEI, per germline. The CDR3 region is CATTSLIQETQYF. DNA of the CDR3: TGTGCCACCACAAGCCTAATCCAAGAGACCCAGTACTTC.

The chain carries TRBV19 and TRBJ2-6, with D perhaps TRBD1 (5 bases). V lost 5 bases and J 0 bases, leaving 17 bases between the germline ends. Looked up from germline, CDR1 is LNHDA and CDR2 is SQIVND (reference sequence). This CDR3 comprises 18 residues. The CDR3 DNA sequence: TGTGCCAGTAGTGTTTTGGCCCTCGACAGCTCTGGGGCCAACGTCCTGACTTTC. Protein product: CASSVLALDSSGANVLTF.

This clonotype was counted at least ten times. The chain recombines TRBV3-1 with TRBJ1-2; possibly TRBD1 for D (5 bases). There are 15 residues in the CDR3. CDR1 and CDR2 (germline): LGHDT, YNNKEL (reference sequence). V was trimmed by 1 base and J by 7 bases, leaving 16 bases between them. The chain's CDR3 is CASSQGGGTERGYTF. The CDR3 coding sequence is TGTGCCAGCAGCCAAGGCGGGGGGACGGAACGTGGCTACACCTTC.

In its sample, this clonotype was seen many times. CDR3 in DNA: TGTGCCAGCAGCCAAGGCGCTTCCTACGAGCAGTACTTC. It encodes CASSQGASYEQYF. The chain links TRBV3-1 to TRBJ2-7; D remains ambiguous. Germline CDR1 and CDR2: LGHDT and YNNKEL (reference sequence). V lost 1 base, J lost 1 base, and 5 bases lay in between. This CDR3 has 13 residues.

The sample holds many counts of this clonotype. V is TRBV7-3 and J is TRBJ2-5; D remains unclear. This CDR3 contains 15 residues. Germline V lookup: CDR1 SGHTA, CDR2 FQGTGA. V lost 1 base and J 5 bases, leaving 14 bases between the germline ends. Here the CDR3 reads CASSLRNGLGETQYF. The CDR3, as DNA: TGTGCCAGCAGCTTAAGAAATGGCCTGGGGGAGACCCAGTACTTC. Complete variable domain (other parts from reference TRBV7-3 and TRBJ2-5): GAGVSQTPSNKVTEKGKYVELRCDPISGHTALYWYRQSLGQGPEFLIYFQGTGAADDSGLPNDRFFAVRPEGSVSTLKIQRTERGDSAVYLCASSLRNGLGETQYFGPGTRLLVL.

The V gene is TRBV5-4, the J gene TRBJ1-1; D not certain. Trimming stripped 5 bases from V and 7 bases from J, with 12 bases between. Germline V gives CDR1 SGHNT, CDR2 YYREEE (reference sequence). This CDR3 has 12 amino acids. This chain's CDR3 is CASSQLENEAFF. CDR3 sequence (DNA): TGTGCCAGCAGTCAGTTAGAGAATGAAGCTTTCTTT.

V gene TRBV6-1 combines with J gene TRBJ2-3; 10 bases line up with TRBD2. Germline values: CDR1 MNHNS, CDR2 SASEGT. The CDR3 is 14 residues long. Unmatched junction bases numbered 4, after V lost 7 bases and J lost 3 bases. In DNA form, the CDR3 reads TGTGCCAGCAAGCGGGAGGGCAGGACAGATACGCAGTATTTT. Encoded protein: CASKREGRTDTQYF.

This clonotype was counted between two and nine times. The chain recombines TRBV25-1 with TRBJ2-6; D is uncertain. Germline V CDR1 and CDR2: MGHDK, SYGVNS. The CDR3 loop spans 13 amino acids. The V end lost 2 bases, the J end lost 3 bases, and 2 bases lay between the germline ends. CDR3 nucleotides: TGTGCCAGCAGTGAACGTGGGGCCAACGTCCTGACTTTC. Amino acid sequence: CASSERGANVLTF.

This clonotype was picked up many times. This sequence joins TRBV18 and TRBJ2-7; TRBD2 might be the D (6 bases). Between the trimmed V and J ends, which lost 4 bases and 5 bases, there was a span of 15 bases. This CDR3 region has 14 residues. CDR1 and CDR2 from the germline V gene are KGHSH and LQKENI. The CDR3 reads CASSQMTRENEQYF. CDR3 sequence (DNA): TGTGCCAGCTCACAAATGACTAGGGAAAACGAGCAGTACTTC. Supplemented by reference TRBV18 and TRBJ2-7, the full variable domain reads NAGVMQNPRHLVRRRGQEARLRCSPMKGHSHVYWYRQLPEEGLKFMVYLQKENIIDESGMPKERFSAEFPKEGPSILRIQQVVRGDSAAYFCASSQMTRENEQYFGPGTRLTVT.

This clonotype came up a few times. V and J are TRBV9 and TRBJ1-5; D call uncertain. The germline V and J ends were trimmed by 0 bases and 4 bases, with 17 bases remaining between them. The CDR3 length is 17 residues. CDR1 is SGDLS, CDR2 YYNGEE, per germline. Written as DNA, the CDR3 is TGTGCCAGCAGCGTAGTTGTAGGGCGGCGTTCGAATCAGCCCCAGCATTTT. Translation gives CASSVVVGRRSNQPQHF.

The J gene is TRBJ2-2, the V gene TRBV20-1; 8 bases line up with TRBD2. The CDR3 runs 14 residues. CDR1 is DFQATT, CDR2 SNEGSKA, per germline (reference sequence). V was clipped by 6 bases and J by 7 bases; unmatched bases: 10. CDR3 nucleotides: TGCAGTGCCCTACAGCGGGAGTATGACGGGGAGCTGTTTTTT. Translation: CSALQREYDGELFF.

This clonotype showed up many times. The V and J genes are TRBV7-9 and TRBJ2-1, with 12 bases matching TRBD2. CDR1 is SEHNR and CDR2 is FQNEAQ in the germline V gene (reference sequence). This CDR3 has 14 residues. Germline trimming cut 7 bases from V and 6 bases from J; bases unmatched to any gene: 4. DNA for the CDR3: TGTGCCAGCATGCTAGCGGGAGGGCTCAATGAGCAGTTCTTC. The encoded protein is CASMLAGGLNEQFF.

This clonotype was observed many times. The chain carries TRBV30 and TRBJ1-1; TRBD1 aligns across 8 bases. This CDR3 comprises 15 residues. J gave up 6 bases and V 1 base, and 10 bases lay outside the gene matches. Germline loops: CDR1 GTSNPN, CDR2 SVGIG (reference sequence). The CDR3 DNA reads as TGTGCCTGGAGTGCGGACAGGGTTCTAGTATCTGAAGCTTTCTTT. It codes for CAWSADRVLVSEAFF.

The sample holds many counts of this clonotype. V and J are TRBV2 and TRBJ2-7, with 8 nucleotides matching TRBD1. The J segment lost 6 bases and the V segment lost 3 bases, leaving 7 bases of the junction unmatched. Germline CDR1 and CDR2: SNHLY and FYNNEI. This CDR3 has 14 amino acids. The CDR3 sequence is CASSEGRGRREQYF. The CDR3 DNA sequence: TGTGCCAGCAGTGAGGGCAGGGGGCGCCGCGAGCAGTACTTC.

V gene TRBV5-6 combines with J gene TRBJ1-4; maybe TRBD1 (5 bases). This CDR3 has 17 residues. V lost 0 bases and J 7 bases, leaving 19 bases between the germline ends. Germline CDR1 SGHDT, CDR2 YYEEEE. This chain's CDR3 is CASSLGPADTGGEKLFF. CDR3 coding DNA: TGTGCCAGCAGCTTGGGGCCGGCGGACACAGGAGGTGAAAAACTGTTTTTT.

This clonotype was observed at least ten times. The chain uses TRBV20-1 and TRBJ2-3; D call uncertain. The CDR3 extends over 17 amino acids. Germline CDR1 is DFQATT and CDR2 is SNEGSKA (reference sequence). Trimming left V 0 bases short and J 10 bases short, with 26 bases between. The CDR3 DNA reads TGCAGTGCTAGAGAAAGTGAGCGCCTCAGAGTCCGGACCGCGCAGTATTTT. Its protein is CSARESERLRVRTAQYF.